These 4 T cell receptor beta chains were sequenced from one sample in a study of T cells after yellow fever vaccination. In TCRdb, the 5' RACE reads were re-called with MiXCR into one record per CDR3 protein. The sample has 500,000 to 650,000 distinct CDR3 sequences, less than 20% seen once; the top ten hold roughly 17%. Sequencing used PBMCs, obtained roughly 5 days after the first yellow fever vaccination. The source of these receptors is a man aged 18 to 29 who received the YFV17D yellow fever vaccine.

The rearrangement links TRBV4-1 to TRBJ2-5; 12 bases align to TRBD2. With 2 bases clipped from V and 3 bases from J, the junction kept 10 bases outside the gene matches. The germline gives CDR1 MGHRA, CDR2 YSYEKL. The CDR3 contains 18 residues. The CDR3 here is CASSQLRLAGALKETQYF. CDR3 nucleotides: TGCGCCAGCAGCCAACTCCGACTAGCGGGGGCCCTCAAAGAGACCCAGTACTTC.

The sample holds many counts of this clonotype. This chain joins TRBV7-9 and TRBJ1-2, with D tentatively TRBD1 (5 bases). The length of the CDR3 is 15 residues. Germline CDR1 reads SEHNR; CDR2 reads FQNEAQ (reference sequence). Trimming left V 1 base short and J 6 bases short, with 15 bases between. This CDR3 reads CASSLGGGTDNGYTF. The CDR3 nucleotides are TGTGCCAGCAGCTTAGGGGGCGGAACAGACAATGGCTACACCTTC. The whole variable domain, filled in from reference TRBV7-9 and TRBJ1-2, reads DTGVSQNPRHKITKRGQNVTFRCDPISEHNRLYWYRQTLGQGPEFLTYFQNEAQLEKSRLLSDRFSAERPKGSFSTLEIQRTEQGDSAMYLCASSLGGGTDNGYTFGSGTRLTVV.

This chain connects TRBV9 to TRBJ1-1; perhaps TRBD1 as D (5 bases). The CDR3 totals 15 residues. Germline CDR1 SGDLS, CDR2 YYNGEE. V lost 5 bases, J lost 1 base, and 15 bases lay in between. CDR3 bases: TGTGCCAGCAGGTCTTTGGGAACAGGGAACACTGAAGCTTTCTTT. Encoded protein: CASRSLGTGNTEAFF. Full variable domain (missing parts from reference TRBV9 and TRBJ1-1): DSGVTQTPKHLITATGQRVTLRCSPRSGDLSVYWYQQSLDQGLQFLIQYYNGEERAKGNILERFSAQQFPDLHSELNLSSLELGDSALYFCASRSLGTGNTEAFFGQGTRLTVV.

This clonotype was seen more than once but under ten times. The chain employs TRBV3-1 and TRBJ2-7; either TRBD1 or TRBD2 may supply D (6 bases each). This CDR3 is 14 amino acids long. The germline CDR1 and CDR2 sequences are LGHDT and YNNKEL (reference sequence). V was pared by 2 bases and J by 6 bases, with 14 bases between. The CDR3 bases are TGTGCCAGCAGCCAACTCCGGGGGCAGTTCGAGCAGTACTTC. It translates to CASSQLRGQFEQYF.